Each of the 3 T cell receptor beta chains below was sequenced from the same sample in a study of blood T cell repertoires in COVID-19. The assay was immunoSEQ multiplex PCR, and TCRdb's table has in-frame clones only and misses some. Found here are a few hundred thousand clones, just under 90% of them singletons; the top ten hold more than 9.5%. The sample was peripheral blood. The receptors were sampled from a woman aged 30 to 39 with COVID-19, enrolled during active disease.

This clone showed up just once. This chain uses TRBV19 with TRBJ2-7; 8 bases are shared with TRBD2. V gave up 6 bases and J gave up 0 bases; unmatched junction bases: 7. CDR3 length: 15 amino acids. Germline CDR1 and CDR2: LNHDA and SQIVND (reference sequence). This chain's CDR3 is CASSLAGGSSYEQYF. DNA of the CDR3: TGTGCCAGTAGCCTCGCGGGGGGAAGCTCCTACGAGCAGTACTTC.

V gene TRBV28 combines with J gene TRBJ2-1, with 7 bases identical to TRBD1. In germline, CDR1 is MDHEN, CDR2 SYDVKM. Germline trimming cut 10 bases from V and 2 bases from J; bases unmatched to any gene: 11. There are 15 residues in the CDR3. The CDR3 coding sequence is TGTGCCACCAAAAGGACAGGAACAACCTACAATGAGCAGTTCTTC. This sequence encodes CATKRTGTTYNEQFF.

This rearrangement joins TRBV5-1 to TRBJ2-7; 8 nucleotides line up with TRBD2. The length of the CDR3 is 17 residues. V lost 1 base and J lost 1; bases outside the gene matches: 10. Germline V gives CDR1 SGHRS, CDR2 YFSETQ. CDR3 nucleotide sequence: TGCGCCAGCAGCTTGAATCCGGGGGGGCCTGGGTCCTACGAGCAGTACTTC. It specifies CASSLNPGGPGSYEQYF.